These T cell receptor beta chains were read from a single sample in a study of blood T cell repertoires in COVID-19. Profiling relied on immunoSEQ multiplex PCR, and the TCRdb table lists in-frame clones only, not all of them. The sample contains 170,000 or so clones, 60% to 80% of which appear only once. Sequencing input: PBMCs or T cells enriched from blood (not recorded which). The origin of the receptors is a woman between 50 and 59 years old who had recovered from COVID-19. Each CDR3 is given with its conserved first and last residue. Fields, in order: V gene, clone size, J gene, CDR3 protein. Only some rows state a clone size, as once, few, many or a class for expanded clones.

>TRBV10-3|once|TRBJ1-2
CAIRDQVNYGYTF
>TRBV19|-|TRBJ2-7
CASSITGYSYEQYF
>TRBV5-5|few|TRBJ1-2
CASSLDRAGTF
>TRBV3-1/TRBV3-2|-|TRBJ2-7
CASSHLNEQYF
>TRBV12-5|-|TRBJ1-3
CASGLVLSGESGNTIYF
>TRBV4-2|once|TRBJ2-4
CASSHSSGTSGTTGAKNIQYF
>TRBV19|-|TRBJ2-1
CASSMASGSFGQFF
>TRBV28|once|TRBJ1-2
CASGGLGQLYGYTF
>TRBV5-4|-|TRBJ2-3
CASSEPPGQGTDTQYF
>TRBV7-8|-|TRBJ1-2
CASSLGRDQPIYGYTF
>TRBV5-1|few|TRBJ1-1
CASSGLQGEAAEAFF
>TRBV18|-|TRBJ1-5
CASSPLGGQRDGPQHF
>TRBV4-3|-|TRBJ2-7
CASSQERNGPPYEQYF
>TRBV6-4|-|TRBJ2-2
CASSGQANTGELFF
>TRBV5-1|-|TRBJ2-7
CASSYKIGQGKYEQYF
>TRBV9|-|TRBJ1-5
CASSPGAYGDQPQHF
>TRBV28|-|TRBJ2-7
CASSFRGGPLAGPYEQYF
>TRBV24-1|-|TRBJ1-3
CATSDAGDIQNTIYF
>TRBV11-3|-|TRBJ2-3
CASSLGRGPDTQYF
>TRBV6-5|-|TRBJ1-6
CASSPGTAWSPLHF
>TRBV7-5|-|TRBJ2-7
CARSAGQGSGEQYF
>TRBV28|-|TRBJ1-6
CASYPGQPGSPLHF
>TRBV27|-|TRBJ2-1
CASSTLTSANEQFF
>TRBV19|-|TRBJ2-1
CASTGRGQGERQFF
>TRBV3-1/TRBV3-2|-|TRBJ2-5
CASSPNTGVGGETQYF
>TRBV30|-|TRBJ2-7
CAWNWGLLYEQYF
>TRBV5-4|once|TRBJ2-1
CASSLGAGELESVF
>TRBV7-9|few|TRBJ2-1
CASSLDASFDEQFF
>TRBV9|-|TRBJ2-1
CASSDLGGQGVDEQFF